This section outlines one T cell receptor beta chain sequence together with its context. Clones were sequenced by immunoSEQ multiplex PCR, and TCRdb holds only the in-frame ones, with some missing. The table lists a few hundred thousand clones, roughly 80% of them singletons. This sample was taken from a study of blood T cell repertoires in COVID-19. Background on the study: T cells, B-cell-depleted T cells, or PBMCs supplied cDNA or gDNA.

Sequencing used peripheral blood. The clonotype was recovered from a human donor in a cohort sampled during active COVID-19.

CDR3 sequence reads: CASSFRLGAGASYEQYF. CDR3 sequence (DNA): TGTGCCAGCAGCTTCCGCCTGGGGGCGGGTGCCTCCTACGAGCAGTACTTC. The chain links TRBV11-2 to TRBJ2-7; possible D gene TRBD1, 6 bases. This CDR3 has 17 residues. The V and J ends lost 3 bases and 0 bases respectively, with 18 bases between them. Germline V gene sequence: CDR1 SGHAT, CDR2 FQNNGV.